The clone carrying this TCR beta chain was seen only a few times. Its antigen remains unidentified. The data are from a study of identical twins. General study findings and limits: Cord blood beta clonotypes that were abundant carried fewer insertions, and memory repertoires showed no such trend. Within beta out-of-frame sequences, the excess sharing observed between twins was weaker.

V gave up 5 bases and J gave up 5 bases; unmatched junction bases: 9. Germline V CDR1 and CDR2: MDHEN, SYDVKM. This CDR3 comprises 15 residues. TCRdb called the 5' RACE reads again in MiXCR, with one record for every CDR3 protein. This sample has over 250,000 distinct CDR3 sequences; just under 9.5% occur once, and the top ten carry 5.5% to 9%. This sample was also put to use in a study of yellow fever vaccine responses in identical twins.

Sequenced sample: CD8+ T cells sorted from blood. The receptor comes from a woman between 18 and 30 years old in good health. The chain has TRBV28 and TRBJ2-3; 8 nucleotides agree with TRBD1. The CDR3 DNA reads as TGTGCCAGCAGTCCCACGGGACAGGTTTTAGATACGCAGTATTTT. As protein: CASSPTGQVLDTQYF.